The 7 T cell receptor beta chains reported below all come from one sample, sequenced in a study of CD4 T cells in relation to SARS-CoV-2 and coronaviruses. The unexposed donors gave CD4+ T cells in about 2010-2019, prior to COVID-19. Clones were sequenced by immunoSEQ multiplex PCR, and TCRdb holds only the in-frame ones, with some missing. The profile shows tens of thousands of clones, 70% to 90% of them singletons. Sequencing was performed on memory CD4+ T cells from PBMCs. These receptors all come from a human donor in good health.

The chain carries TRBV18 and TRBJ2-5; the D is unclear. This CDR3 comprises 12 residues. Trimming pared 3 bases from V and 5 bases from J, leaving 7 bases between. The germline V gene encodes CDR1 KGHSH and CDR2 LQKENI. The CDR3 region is CASSPGAETQYF. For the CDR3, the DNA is TGTGCCAGCTCACCCGGCGCGGAGACCCAGTACTTC. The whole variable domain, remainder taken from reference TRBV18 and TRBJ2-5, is NAGVMQNPRHLVRRRGQEARLRCSPMKGHSHVYWYRQLPEEGLKFMVYLQKENIIDESGMPKERFSAEFPKEGPSILRIQQVVRGDSAAYFCASSPGAETQYFGPGTRLLVL.

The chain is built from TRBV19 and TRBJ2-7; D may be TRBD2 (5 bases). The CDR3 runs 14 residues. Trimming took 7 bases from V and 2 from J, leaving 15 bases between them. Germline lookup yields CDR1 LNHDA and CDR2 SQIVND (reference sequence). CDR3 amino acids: CASTSGGPTYEQYF. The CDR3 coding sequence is TGTGCCAGTACCTCCGGCGGGCCGACCTACGAGCAGTACTTC.

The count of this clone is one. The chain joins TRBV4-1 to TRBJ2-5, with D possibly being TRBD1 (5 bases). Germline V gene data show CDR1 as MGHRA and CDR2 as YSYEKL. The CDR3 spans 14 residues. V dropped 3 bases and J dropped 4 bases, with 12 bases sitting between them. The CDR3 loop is CASSQDPRGETQYF. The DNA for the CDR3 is TGCGCCAGCAGCCAGGACCCAAGGGGAGAGACCCAGTACTTC.

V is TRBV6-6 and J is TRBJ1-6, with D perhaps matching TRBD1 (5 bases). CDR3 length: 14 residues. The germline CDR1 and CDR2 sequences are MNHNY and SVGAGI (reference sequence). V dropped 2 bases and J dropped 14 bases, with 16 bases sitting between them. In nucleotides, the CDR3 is TGTGCCAGCAGTTACCGGGGGGAGGTCTCCACCCTCCACTTT. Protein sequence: CASSYRGEVSTLHF.

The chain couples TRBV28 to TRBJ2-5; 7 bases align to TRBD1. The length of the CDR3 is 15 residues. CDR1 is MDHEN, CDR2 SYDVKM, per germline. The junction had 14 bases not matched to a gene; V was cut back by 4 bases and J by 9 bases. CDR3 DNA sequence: TGTGCCAGCAGTTCAGCCGGGACAGCTTATACTTCCCAGTACTTC. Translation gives CASSSAGTAYTSQYF.

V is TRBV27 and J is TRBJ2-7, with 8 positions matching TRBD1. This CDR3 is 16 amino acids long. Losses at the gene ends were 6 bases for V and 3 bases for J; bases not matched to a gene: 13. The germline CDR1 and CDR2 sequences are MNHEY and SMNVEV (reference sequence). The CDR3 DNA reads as TGTGCCAGCAGGGCAGGGGGCTTTATGAAGGGCTACGAGCAGTACTTC. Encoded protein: CASRAGGFMKGYEQYF.

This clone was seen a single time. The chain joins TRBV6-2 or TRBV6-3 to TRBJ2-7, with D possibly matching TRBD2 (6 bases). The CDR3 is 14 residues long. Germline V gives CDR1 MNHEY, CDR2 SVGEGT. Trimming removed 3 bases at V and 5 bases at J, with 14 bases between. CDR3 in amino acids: CASSYKGRIDEQYF. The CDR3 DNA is TGTGCCAGCAGTTATAAGGGGAGGATAGACGAGCAGTACTTC.